This T cell receptor beta chain was recorded in a study of T cells in Graves' hyperthyroidism and ophthalmopathy. Study summary: Peripheral blood was drawn at first diagnosis, prior to all treatment.

RNA transcripts served as the template for amplifying TCR beta CDR3 regions. The TCR CDR3 first-round RT-PCR relied on the HTBI primer set. TCRdb reprocessed the multiplex PCR reads with MiXCR, giving one entry per CDR3 protein. The profile shows about 380,000 distinct CDR3 sequences, about 18% of them singletons. This CDR3 is built from 15 residues. V lost 3 bases and J lost 4; bases outside the gene matches: 3. CDR1 KGHSH and CDR2 LQKENI come from the germline V gene. This clonotype was detected many times. Ophthalmopathy patients had moderate-to-severe active disease, CAS ≥3, NOSPECS ≥4, and disease duration under 3 months.

The sequenced sample was blood. The genes are TRBV18 and TRBJ2-1, with 10 positions matching TRBD1. This receptor was identified in a man aged 18 to 30 with Graves' ophthalmopathy. CDR3 sequence reads: CASSPRTGGYNEQFF. CDR3 bases: TGTGCCAGCTCACCTCGGACAGGGGGTTACAATGAGCAGTTCTTC.